The 26 T cell receptor beta chains reported below all come from one sample, sequenced in a study of CXCR3-negative and CXCR3-positive naive CD8 T cells. All TRB cDNA libraries came from 5' RACE performed with UMI labels. For each CDR3 protein, TCRdb gives one entry from its re-call of the 5' RACE reads, without DNA. The table for this sample gives tens of thousands of distinct CDR3 sequences. Sequencing input: naive CXCR3- CD8+ T cells from blood. Regarding subset: CD45RO-CCR7+CD27+CD95- naive CD8+ T cells lacking CXCR3 (TNR3-). These receptors came from a human donor in good health. Some clones in this sample may be carry-over from other donors' samples.

V is TRBV29-1 and J is TRBJ2-7; TCRdb calls TRBD1, which cannot be checked without DNA. Germline V gene data show CDR1 as SQVTM and CDR2 as ANQGSEA. This CDR3 is 11 amino acids long. The CDR3 is CSVAAPLEQYF.

The chain employs TRBV14 and TRBJ2-3; the TRBD2 assignment by TCRdb is unverifiable without DNA. CDR1 is SGHDN and CDR2 is FVKESK in the germline V gene. The CDR3 consists of 13 residues. The CDR3 loop is CASSQGEGLTQYF.

The chain links TRBV7-9 to TRBJ2-5; TCRdb's D gene call, TRBD1, goes unchecked for lack of DNA. This CDR3 is 16 amino acids long. CDR1 SEHNR and CDR2 FQNEAQ come from the germline V gene (reference sequence). Here the CDR3 reads CASTKNPGQSQETQYF.

The chain recombines TRBV15 with TRBJ1-4; the D call from TCRdb, TRBD1, cannot be confirmed without DNA. The CDR3 is 14 amino acids. Germline V CDR1 and CDR2: LNHNV, YYDKDF (reference sequence). The CDR3 region is CATKEGGPDEKLFF.

This chain uses TRBV4-1 with TRBJ1-1; TCRdb proposes TRBD1, but this gene call is untestable without DNA. In germline, CDR1 is MGHRA, CDR2 YSYEKL. There are 17 residues in the CDR3. CDR3 loop: CASSHDKTGALNTEAFF.

V is TRBV5-5 and J is TRBJ2-7. The CDR3 has 12 residues. Germline values: CDR1 SGHKS, CDR2 YYEKEE (reference sequence). CDR3 protein: CASSLNGYEQYF. Combining the CDR3 with reference TRBV5-5 and TRBJ2-7 gives the whole variable domain DAGVTQSPTHLIKTRGQQVTLRCSPISGHKSVSWYQQVLGQGPQFIFQYYEKEERGRGNFPDRFSARQFPNYSSELNVNALLLGDSALYLCASSLNGYEQYFGPGTRLTVT.

The CDR3 is CASSPPRGTLSSYNEQFF. The chain links TRBV28 to TRBJ2-1; TCRdb's D gene call, TRBD1, goes unchecked for lack of DNA. This CDR3 has 18 amino acids. Germline V gene sequence: CDR1 MDHEN, CDR2 SYDVKM. Drawing the rest from reference TRBV28 and TRBJ2-1, the complete variable domain is DVKVTQSSRYLVKRTGEKVFLECVQDMDHENMFWYRQDPGLGLRLIYFSYDVKMKEKGDIPEGYSVSREKKERFSLILESASTNQTSMYLCASSPPRGTLSSYNEQFFGPGTRLTVL.

This sequence joins TRBV28 and TRBJ2-1; TCRdb selects TRBD2, and the lack of DNA leaves this call unchecked. Germline V gene sequence: CDR1 MDHEN, CDR2 SYDVKM. This CDR3 is built from 15 residues. CDR3 residues: CASKEGRLPLNEQFF.

J is TRBJ2-7 and V is TRBV20-1; the TRBD2 assignment by TCRdb is unverifiable without DNA. The CDR3 has 14 amino acids. The germline V gene encodes CDR1 DFQATT and CDR2 SNEGSKA (reference sequence). CDR3 residues: CSASERETTYEQYF.

This chain links TRBV21-1 with TRBJ2-3; TCRdb's D call of TRBD1 is untestable without DNA. TRBV21-1 is assigned pseudogene status. CDR3 size: 14 residues. This CDR3 reads CASNPGGWEDTQYF.

The chain carries TRBV10-3 and TRBJ2-1; TCRdb designates TRBD2, a call that cannot be tested without DNA. The V gene's germline CDR1 is ENHRY and CDR2 SYGVKD. The CDR3 contains 20 residues. The CDR3 reads CAISEPLAGEYLNSYNEQFF.

The chain uses TRBV29-1 and TRBJ2-1; TCRdb names TRBD2, which stays unverified in the absence of DNA. This CDR3 has 14 amino acids. Germline CDR1 is SQVTM and CDR2 is ANQGSEA. The CDR3 sequence is CSVEGLAGYNEQFF.

The chain has TRBV6-2 or TRBV6-3 and TRBJ1-5; TCRdb's D gene call, TRBD1, goes unchecked for lack of DNA. Germline V CDR1 and CDR2: MNHEY, SVGEGT. CDR3 length: 16 residues. The CDR3 protein is CASSYSTDSDDQPQHF.

This chain uses TRBV21-1 with TRBJ2-3; the D call from TCRdb, TRBD1, cannot be confirmed without DNA. TRBV21-1 is annotated as a pseudogene. CDR3 size: 15 residues. Here the CDR3 reads CASLLRGGETDTQYF.

The V gene is TRBV2, the J gene TRBJ1-1; the TCRdb call, TRBD1, lacks DNA for checking. CDR3 size: 13 residues. Germline loops: CDR1 SNHLY, CDR2 FYNNEI. This CDR3 is CASSHREQTEAFF.

The V call is TRBV18, the J call TRBJ2-5; as DNA is missing, the TRBD1 call by TCRdb cannot be tested. Germline-derived CDR1 and CDR2 are KGHSH and LQKENI. This CDR3 spans 16 amino acids. The CDR3 region is CASSPPSPDAYETQYF.

The V call is TRBV4-1, the J call TRBJ1-1; TCRdb proposes TRBD1, but this gene call is untestable without DNA. This CDR3 region has 12 residues. Germline V gene lookup returns CDR1 MGHRA and CDR2 YSYEKL. The CDR3: CASSQTGAEAFF.

The chain has TRBV4-1 and TRBJ1-4; TCRdb proposes TRBD1, but this gene call is untestable without DNA. The CDR3 runs to 16 residues. The germline gives CDR1 MGHRA, CDR2 YSYEKL. The CDR3 loop reads CASSHPPGATGEKLFF.

The V and J genes are TRBV2 and TRBJ1-1. Per the germline V gene, CDR1 is SNHLY and CDR2 is FYNNEI. The CDR3 totals 12 residues. CDR3 in amino acids: CASSEAGYEAFF.

The CDR3 region is CAISESIPNRGALSYEQYF. The V and J genes are TRBV10-3 and TRBJ2-7; TCRdb reports TRBD1, a call that lacks DNA to check it against. Looked up from germline, CDR1 is ENHRY and CDR2 is SYGVKD. The CDR3 loop spans 19 amino acids.

V gene TRBV6-5 combines with J gene TRBJ2-1. The CDR3 runs 13 residues. Germline CDR1 is MNHEY and CDR2 is SVGAGI. The CDR3 is CASRLSSLGEQFF.

The chain employs TRBV7-9 and TRBJ1-5. CDR1 is SEHNR and CDR2 is FQNEAQ in the germline V gene (reference sequence). This CDR3 is built from 17 residues. The CDR3 sequence: CASSLGPGLGIGQPQHF.

This chain links TRBV14 with TRBJ1-1. CDR1 and CDR2 (germline): SGHDN, FVKESK. The CDR3 runs 13 residues. CDR3 loop: CASSRGPAWVAFF.

This rearrangement joins TRBV15 to TRBJ1-1. The CDR3 extends over 13 amino acids. Germline loops: CDR1 LNHNV, CDR2 YYDKDF (reference sequence). CDR3 region: CATSGYSHTEAFF.

The genes are TRBV7-9 and TRBJ2-2; TCRdb outputs TRBD2, but without DNA this stays unchecked. The CDR3 spans 15 residues. Germline-derived CDR1 and CDR2 are SEHNR and FQNEAQ (reference sequence). This chain's CDR3 is CASSFQAGGSGELFF. Looking up the rest from reference TRBV7-9 and TRBJ2-2 gives the full variable domain: DTGVSQNPRHKITKRGQNVTFRCDPISEHNRLYWYRQTLGQGPEFLTYFQNEAQLEKSRLLSDRFSAERPKGSFSTLEIQRTEQGDSAMYLCASSFQAGGSGELFFGEGSRLTVL.

The genes are TRBV12-3 or TRBV12-4 and TRBJ2-1; the D gene TCRdb calls, TRBD2, cannot be checked with no DNA. The CDR3 extends over 17 amino acids. This chain's CDR3 is CASSSGLAEPLSDEQFF.